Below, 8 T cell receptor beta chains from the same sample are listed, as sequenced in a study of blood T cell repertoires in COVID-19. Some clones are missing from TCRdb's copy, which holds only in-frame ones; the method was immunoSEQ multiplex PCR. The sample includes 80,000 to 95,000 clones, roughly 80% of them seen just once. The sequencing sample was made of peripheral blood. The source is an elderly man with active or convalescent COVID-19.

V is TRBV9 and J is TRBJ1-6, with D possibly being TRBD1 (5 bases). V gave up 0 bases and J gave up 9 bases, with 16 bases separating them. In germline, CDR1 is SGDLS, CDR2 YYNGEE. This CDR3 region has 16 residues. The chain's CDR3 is CASSVGIPGMSSPLHF. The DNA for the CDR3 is TGTGCCAGCAGCGTAGGAATCCCAGGGATGAGTTCACCCCTCCACTTT.

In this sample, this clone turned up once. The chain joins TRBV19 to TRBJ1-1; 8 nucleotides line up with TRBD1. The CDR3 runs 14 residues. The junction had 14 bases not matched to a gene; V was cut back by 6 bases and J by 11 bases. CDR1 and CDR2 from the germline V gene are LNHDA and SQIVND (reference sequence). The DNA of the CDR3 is TGTGCCAGTAGCGCCGGGGACAGGCTAGTGTCGGCTTTCTTT. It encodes CASSAGDRLVSAFF.

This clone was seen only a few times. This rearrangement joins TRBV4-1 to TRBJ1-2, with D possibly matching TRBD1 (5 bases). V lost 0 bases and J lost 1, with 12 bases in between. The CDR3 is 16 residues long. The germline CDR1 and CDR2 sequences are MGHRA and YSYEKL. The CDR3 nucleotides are TGCGCCAGCAGCCAAGATATTCGGCAGGGTAACTATGGCTACACCTTC. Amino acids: CASSQDIRQGNYGYTF.

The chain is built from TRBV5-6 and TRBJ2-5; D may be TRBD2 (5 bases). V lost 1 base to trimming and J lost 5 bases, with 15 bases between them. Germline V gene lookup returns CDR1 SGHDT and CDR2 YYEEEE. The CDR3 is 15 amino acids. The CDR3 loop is CASSLLDRPGETQYF. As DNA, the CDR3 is TGTGCCAGCAGCTTGCTCGACCGCCCGGGGGAGACCCAGTACTTC.

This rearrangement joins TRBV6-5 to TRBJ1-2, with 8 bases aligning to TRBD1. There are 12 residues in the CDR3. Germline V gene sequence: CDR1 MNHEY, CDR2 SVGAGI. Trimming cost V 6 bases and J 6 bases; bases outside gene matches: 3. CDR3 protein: CASRRTGNGYTF. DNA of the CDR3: TGTGCCAGCAGAAGGACAGGGAATGGCTACACCTTC.

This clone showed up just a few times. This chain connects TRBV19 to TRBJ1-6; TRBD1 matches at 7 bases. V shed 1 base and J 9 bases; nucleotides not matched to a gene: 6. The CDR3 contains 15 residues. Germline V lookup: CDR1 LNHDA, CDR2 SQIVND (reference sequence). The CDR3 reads CASSIGETGSSPLHF. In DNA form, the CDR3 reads TGTGCCAGTAGTATAGGTGAGACAGGGTCTTCACCCCTCCACTTT.

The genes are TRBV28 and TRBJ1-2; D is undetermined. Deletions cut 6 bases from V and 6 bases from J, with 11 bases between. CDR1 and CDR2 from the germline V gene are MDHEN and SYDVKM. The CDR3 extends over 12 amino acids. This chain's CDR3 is CASSPYPHGYTF. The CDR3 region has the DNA TGTGCCAGCAGCCCCTATCCCCATGGCTACACCTTC.

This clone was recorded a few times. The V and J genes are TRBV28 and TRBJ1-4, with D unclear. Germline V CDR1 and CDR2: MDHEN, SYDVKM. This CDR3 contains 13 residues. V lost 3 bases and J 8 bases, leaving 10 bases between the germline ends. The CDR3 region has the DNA TGTGCCAGCAGTTTGGTTGCAGAAGAAAAACTGTTTTTT. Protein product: CASSLVAEEKLFF.